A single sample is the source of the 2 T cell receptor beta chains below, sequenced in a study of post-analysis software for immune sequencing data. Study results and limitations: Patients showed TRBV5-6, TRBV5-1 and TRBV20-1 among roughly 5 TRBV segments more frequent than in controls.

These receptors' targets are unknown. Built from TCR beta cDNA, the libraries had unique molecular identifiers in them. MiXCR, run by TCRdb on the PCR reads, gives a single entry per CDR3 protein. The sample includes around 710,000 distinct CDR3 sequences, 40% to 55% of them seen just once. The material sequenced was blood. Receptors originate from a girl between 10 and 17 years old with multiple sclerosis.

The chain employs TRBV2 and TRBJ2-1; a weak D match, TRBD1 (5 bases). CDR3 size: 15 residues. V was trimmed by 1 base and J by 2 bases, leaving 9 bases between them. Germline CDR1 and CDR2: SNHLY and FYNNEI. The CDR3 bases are TGTGCCAGCAGTGAAGGGGGCCTAGCCTACAATGAGCAGTTCTTC. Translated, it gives CASSEGGLAYNEQFF.

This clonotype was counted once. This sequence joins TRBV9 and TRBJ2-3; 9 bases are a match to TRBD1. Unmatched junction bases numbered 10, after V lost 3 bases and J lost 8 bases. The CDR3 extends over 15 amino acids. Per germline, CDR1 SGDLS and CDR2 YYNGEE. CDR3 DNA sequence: TGTGCCAGCAGCGGTGGGGGACAGGGATTGGCTACGCAGTATTTT. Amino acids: CASSGGGQGLATQYF.